The 30 T cell receptor beta chains given below trace back to one sample, sequenced in a study of blood T cell repertoires in COVID-19. The method was immunoSEQ multiplex PCR; TCRdb's version includes in-frame clones alone and lacks a portion of them. The sample holds about 42,000 clones, around 84% seen once. What was sequenced was peripheral blood. These receptors were collected from a woman in her 70s in a cohort sampled during active COVID-19.

The gene calls are TRBV7-9 and TRBJ2-2, with a tentative D call TRBD1 (7 bases). Germline V gives CDR1 SEHNR, CDR2 FQNEAQ (reference sequence). Trimming took off 5 bases at V and 6 bases at J, with 13 bases between the two ends. This CDR3 spans 14 amino acids. CDR3 sequence (DNA): TGTGCCAGCAGCCCCCAGGGGGGAGCCGGGGAGCTGTTTTTT. Translated, it gives CASSPQGGAGELFF.

This chain joins TRBV28 and TRBJ2-7, with TRBD2 matching over 7 bases. The CDR3 has 15 amino acids. With V trimmed by 8 bases and J by 3 bases, 13 bases remained unmatched. From germline, CDR1 is MDHEN and CDR2 SYDVKM. The CDR3 region is CASRDGGTLLYEQYF. CDR3 DNA sequence: TGTGCCAGCCGCGACGGGGGGACCCTCCTCTACGAGCAGTACTTC.

This clone has just a few counts. This chain connects TRBV7-9 to TRBJ1-2; 7 positions match TRBD1. The CDR3 covers 12 residues. The germline CDR1 and CDR2 sequences are SEHNR and FQNEAQ (reference sequence). Germline trimming cut 6 bases from V and 7 bases from J; bases unmatched to any gene: 5. CDR3 loop: CASRNRGGGYTF. CDR3 bases: TGTGCCAGCAGGAACAGGGGTGGTGGCTACACCTTC.

J is TRBJ2-2 and V is TRBV2; D gene unclear. Looked up from germline, CDR1 is SNHLY and CDR2 is FYNNEI. The CDR3 is 14 residues long. V lost 2 bases to trimming and J lost 1 base, with 5 bases between them. Here the CDR3 DNA reads TGTGCCAGCAGTGAACTCAGGAACACCGGGGAGCTGTTTTTT. This gives the protein CASSELRNTGELFF.

The rearrangement uses TRBV2 and TRBJ2-6; TRBD1 matches 7 bases. This CDR3 has 15 residues. Per the germline V gene, CDR1 is SNHLY and CDR2 is FYNNEI. Unmatched junction bases numbered 3, after V lost 5 bases and J lost 2 bases. The CDR3 is CASSYQGAGANVLTF. As DNA, the CDR3 is TGTGCCAGCAGTTACCAGGGGGCTGGGGCCAACGTCCTGACTTTC. The whole variable domain, filled in from reference TRBV2 and TRBJ2-6, reads EPEVTQTPSHQVTQMGQEVILRCVPISNHLYFYWYRQILGQKVEFLVSFYNNEISEKSEIFDDQFSVERPDGSNFTLKIRSTKLEDSAMYFCASSYQGAGANVLTFGAGSRLTVL.

The chain couples TRBV5-1 to TRBJ1-1, with 9 bases fitting TRBD1. Per germline, CDR1 SGHRS and CDR2 YFSETQ. There are 17 residues in the CDR3. Unmatched junction bases numbered 10, after V lost 3 bases and J lost 1 base. CDR3 region: CASSWGQGGGRNTEAFF. The CDR3 DNA reads TGCGCCAGCAGCTGGGGACAGGGTGGGGGACGGAACACTGAAGCTTTCTTT.

The chain recombines TRBV7-9 with TRBJ2-1; TRBD1 might be the D (6 bases). Germline loops: CDR1 SEHNR, CDR2 FQNEAQ (reference sequence). Trimming took 4 bases from V and 0 from J, leaving 13 bases between them. The CDR3 spans 16 residues. As DNA, the CDR3 is TGTGCCAGCAGCTCCATACAGGGCGACTCCTACAATGAGCAGTTCTTC. Protein sequence: CASSSIQGDSYNEQFF.

The chain carries TRBV7-9 and TRBJ2-2, with TRBD1 matching over 7 bases. V was clipped by 3 bases and J by 1 base; unmatched bases: 8. Germline V CDR1 and CDR2: SEHNR, FQNEAQ (reference sequence). The CDR3 has 17 residues. CDR3 in amino acids: CASSLVGQKLNTGELFF. The CDR3 DNA follows: TGTGCCAGCAGCTTGGTGGGACAGAAGTTGAACACCGGGGAGCTGTTTTTT.

The chain employs TRBV2 and TRBJ1-1; D gene unclear. The CDR3 totals 13 residues. Trimming took off 6 bases at V and 5 bases at J, with 13 bases between the two ends. The germline gives CDR1 SNHLY, CDR2 FYNNEI. The CDR3 DNA sequence: TGTGCCAGCAGCGTTGAGGGAAAAACTGAAGCTTTCTTT. It yields the protein CASSVEGKTEAFF.

The V call is TRBV30, the J call TRBJ2-7, with 8 positions matching TRBD2. With 4 bases clipped from V and 3 bases from J, the junction kept 2 bases outside the gene matches. CDR3 size: 12 residues. In germline, CDR1 is GTSNPN, CDR2 SVGIG (reference sequence). The CDR3 DNA reads TGTGCCTGGAAGGCGGGGGGCTACGAGCAGTACTTC. Translated, it gives CAWKAGGYEQYF.

This clone was counted a single time. V is TRBV10-1 and J is TRBJ2-1; D might be TRBD2 (6 bases). Germline V lookup: CDR1 WNHNN, CDR2 SYGVQD (reference sequence). Deletions cut 3 bases from V and 2 bases from J, with 8 bases between. This CDR3 is built from 14 residues. The CDR3 here is CASSDGGTYNEQFF. The CDR3, as DNA: TGCGCCAGCAGTGACGGAGGGACCTACAATGAGCAGTTCTTC.

As DNA, the CDR3 is TGTGCCAGCAGCCAAACTAGCGGTAGCACAGATACGCAGTATTTT. Protein: CASSQTSGSTDTQYF. This chain links TRBV14 with TRBJ2-3; 8 nucleotides align to TRBD2. Germline-derived CDR1 and CDR2 are SGHDN and FVKESK. CDR3 length: 15 amino acids. Trimming took 2 bases from V and 0 from J; bases not matched to a gene: 1.

The chain employs TRBV5-1 and TRBJ2-5; 8 bases align to TRBD2. The CDR3 runs 16 residues. V was pared by 5 bases and J by 5 bases, with 14 bases of the junction left unmatched. In germline, CDR1 is SGHRS, CDR2 YFSETQ. The CDR3 loop is CASRVYPGGVEETQYF. The CDR3 coding sequence is TGCGCCAGCAGAGTGTACCCCGGGGGGGTGGAGGAGACCCAGTACTTC.

The chain recombines TRBV9 with TRBJ2-3; 8 nucleotides line up with TRBD2. Germline values: CDR1 SGDLS, CDR2 YYNGEE. The CDR3 is 15 residues long. J gave up 4 bases and V 3 bases, and 7 bases lay outside the gene matches. The CDR3 sequence: CASSASGGPADTQYF. The CDR3 nucleotides read TGTGCCAGCAGCGCTTCGGGAGGGCCTGCAGATACGCAGTATTTT.

This clone has more than one count but fewer than ten. The gene calls are TRBV27 and TRBJ2-3, with a possible D match to TRBD2 (6 bases). V lost 7 bases and J 5 bases, leaving 22 bases between the germline ends. CDR1 and CDR2 (germline): MNHEY, SMNVEV (reference sequence). The CDR3 sequence is 16 residues long. The CDR3 DNA reads TGTGCCAGCACCACAGACATCGGGAGTACGGGAGATACGCAGTATTTT. Protein product: CASTTDIGSTGDTQYF.

The CDR3 DNA sequence: TGTGCCAGCAGCTCGACAGGGCCGTACGAGCAGTACTTC. Its translation is CASSSTGPYEQYF. The chain uses TRBV7-8 and TRBJ2-7, with TRBD1 matching over 7 bases. The V gene end was trimmed by 4 bases and the J gene end by 4 bases; junction bases not matched to a gene: 4. Germline V CDR1 and CDR2: SGHVS, FQNEAQ. The length of the CDR3 is 13 residues.

The genes are TRBV7-2 and TRBJ1-2, with D unresolved. Between the trimmed V and J ends, which lost 4 bases and 2 bases, there was a span of 2 bases. This CDR3 is 11 amino acids long. Germline CDR1 SGHTA, CDR2 FQGNSA. CDR3 in amino acids: CASSSNYGYTF. The CDR3 DNA is TGTGCCAGCAGCTCAAACTATGGCTACACCTTC. Combining the CDR3 with reference TRBV7-2 and TRBJ1-2 gives the whole variable domain GAGVSQSPSNKVTEKGKDVELRCDPISGHTALYWYRQSLGQGLEFLIYFQGNSAPDKSGLPSDRFSAERTGGSVSTLTIQRTQQEDSAVYLCASSSNYGYTFGSGTRLTVV.

The chain combines TRBV5-1 with TRBJ2-7; 10 nucleotides match TRBD1. Unmatched junction bases numbered 6, after V lost 5 bases and J lost 1 base. In germline, CDR1 is SGHRS, CDR2 YFSETQ. CDR3 length: 15 residues. This CDR3 is CASSHPGQGSYEQYF. CDR3 nucleotides: TGCGCCAGCAGTCATCCGGGACAGGGGTCCTACGAGCAGTACTTC.

The chain couples TRBV2 to TRBJ1-2; D uncertain. The CDR3 has 13 amino acids. The germline V gene has CDR1 SNHLY and CDR2 FYNNEI. V was pared by 2 bases and J by 0 bases, with 4 bases between. CDR3 nucleotides: TGTGCCAGCAGTGAATTCGCTAACTATGGCTACACCTTC. Translation: CASSEFANYGYTF.

The chain links TRBV18 to TRBJ1-1; TRBD1 aligns across 7 bases. The CDR3 contains 14 residues. The V gene end was trimmed by 5 bases and the J gene end by 3 bases; junction bases not matched to a gene: 6. Germline CDR1 reads KGHSH; CDR2 reads LQKENI. The CDR3 spells CASSETGFYTEAFF. CDR3 DNA sequence: TGTGCCAGCTCAGAGACAGGGTTTTACACTGAAGCTTTCTTT.

This clone was counted only a few times. This chain links TRBV6-1 with TRBJ1-2; D gene uncertain. The CDR3 contains 15 residues. CDR1 and CDR2 from the germline V gene are MNHNS and SASEGT. With 0 bases removed from V and 4 bases from J, the gap between germline ends came to 12 bases. CDR3 region: CASSEADTVSYGYTF. CDR3 DNA: TGTGCCAGCAGTGAAGCCGACACAGTGTCCTATGGCTACACCTTC.

This clone was recorded only once. J is TRBJ2-1 and V is TRBV3-1 (or the pseudogene TRBV3-2), with 12 bases aligning to TRBD2. The CDR3 covers 15 residues. The V gene's germline CDR1 is LGHDT and CDR2 YNNKEL (reference sequence). Trimming took 4 bases from V and 7 from J; bases not matched to a gene: 5. CDR3 protein: CASSLTSGRGNEQFF. CDR3 nucleotide sequence: TGTGCCAGCAGCCTGACTAGCGGGAGAGGGAATGAGCAGTTCTTC.

The chain uses TRBV3-1 (or the pseudogene TRBV3-2) and TRBJ2-3, with TRBD2 matching 10 bases. Unmatched junction bases numbered 7, after V lost 1 base and J lost 3 bases. The V gene's germline CDR1 is LGHDT and CDR2 YNNKEL (reference sequence). This CDR3 spans 17 amino acids. CDR3 sequence (DNA): TGTGCCAGCAGCCAAGGGAGGCTAGCGGGAGAGACAGATACGCAGTATTTT. Translated, it gives CASSQGRLAGETDTQYF.

The chain joins TRBV2 to TRBJ1-2; 7 bases are a match to TRBD1. V lost 3 bases and J lost 0; bases outside the gene matches: 7. The CDR3 length is 16 residues. Germline V gives CDR1 SNHLY, CDR2 FYNNEI. Written as DNA, the CDR3 is TGTGCCAGCAGTGATAACAGGGGAAGGGCTAACTATGGCTACACCTTC. Translating gives CASSDNRGRANYGYTF.

The chain couples TRBV4-1 to TRBJ1-4, with 8 bases fitting TRBD1. The CDR3 has 18 amino acids. In germline, CDR1 is MGHRA, CDR2 YSYEKL. V lost 3 bases and J lost 3; bases outside the gene matches: 12. CDR3 sequence reads: CASSHRGAGGAANEKLFF. The CDR3, as DNA: TGCGCCAGCAGCCATAGGGGGGCAGGGGGCGCGGCTAATGAAAAACTGTTTTTT.

This clone was detected once. This sequence joins TRBV18 and TRBJ2-5; 13 nucleotides align to TRBD2. In germline, CDR1 is KGHSH, CDR2 LQKENI. With 4 bases clipped from V and 0 bases from J, the junction kept 2 bases outside the gene matches. The CDR3 extends over 16 amino acids. Written as DNA, the CDR3 is TGTGCCAGCTCACGGGGGACTAGCGGGAACCAAGAGACCCAGTACTTC. It specifies CASSRGTSGNQETQYF.

The chain combines TRBV7-2 with TRBJ2-5; D unclear. Trimming took off 3 bases at V and 5 bases at J, with 7 bases between the two ends. CDR1 is SGHTA and CDR2 is FQGNSA in the germline V gene. The CDR3 is made up of 12 amino acids. The CDR3 DNA sequence: TGTGCCAGCAGCTTGACTGCGGAGACCCAGTACTTC. Its protein is CASSLTAETQYF.

This chain connects TRBV27 to TRBJ2-3, with D possibly matching TRBD2 (6 bases). The V and J ends lost 0 bases and 11 bases respectively, with 12 bases between them. CDR1 is MNHEY, CDR2 SMNVEV, per germline (reference sequence). CDR3 length equals 13 residues. The CDR3 DNA is TGTGCCAGCAGTTTATCGTGGGGAGGAAAGCAGTATTTT. It yields the protein CASSLSWGGKQYF.

This chain connects TRBV5-4 to TRBJ2-1; D possibly corresponds to TRBD2 (6 bases). Per germline, CDR1 SGHNT and CDR2 YYREEE (reference sequence). V was cut by 2 bases and J by 10 bases, with 22 bases left in between. The CDR3 runs 16 residues. CDR3 bases: TGTGCCAGCAGCTTATCGGGTTCCGGGAGTGAGGGGGAGCAGTTCTTC. As protein: CASSLSGSGSEGEQFF.

The rearrangement joins TRBV28 to TRBJ2-7; 10 bases are a match to TRBD1. This CDR3 comprises 16 residues. Germline CDR1 is MDHEN and CDR2 is SYDVKM. Trimming at V came to 5 bases and at J to 4 bases, leaving 11 bases not matched to a gene. CDR3 region: CASSPAGTGVVYEQYF. As DNA, the CDR3 is TGTGCCAGCAGTCCGGCAGGGACAGGGGTTGTATACGAGCAGTACTTC.